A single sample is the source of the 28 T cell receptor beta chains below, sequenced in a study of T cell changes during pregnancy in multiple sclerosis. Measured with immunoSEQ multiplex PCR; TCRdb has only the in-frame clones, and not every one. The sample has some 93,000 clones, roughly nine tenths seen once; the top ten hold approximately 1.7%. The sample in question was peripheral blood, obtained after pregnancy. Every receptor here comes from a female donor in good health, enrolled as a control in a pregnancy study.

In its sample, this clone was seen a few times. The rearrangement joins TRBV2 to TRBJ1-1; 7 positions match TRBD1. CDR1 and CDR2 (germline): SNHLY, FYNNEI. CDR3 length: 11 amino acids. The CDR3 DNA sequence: TGTGCGAATCAGGGGGATACTGAAGCTTTCTTT. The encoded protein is CANQGDTEAFF.

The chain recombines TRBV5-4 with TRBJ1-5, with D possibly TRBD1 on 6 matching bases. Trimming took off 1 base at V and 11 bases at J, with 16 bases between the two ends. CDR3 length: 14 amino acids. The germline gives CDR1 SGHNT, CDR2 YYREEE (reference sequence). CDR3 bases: TGTGCCAGCAGCTTGCTGGGGGGGGCAGGAGCCCAGCATTTT. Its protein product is CASSLLGGAGAQHF.

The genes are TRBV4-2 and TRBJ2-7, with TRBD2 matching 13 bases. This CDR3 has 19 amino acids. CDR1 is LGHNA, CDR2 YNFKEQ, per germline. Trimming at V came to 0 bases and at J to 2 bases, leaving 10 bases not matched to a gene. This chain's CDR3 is CASSQEYRTSGGFTYEQYF. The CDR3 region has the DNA TGTGCCAGCAGCCAAGAATATCGGACTAGCGGGGGATTTACCTACGAGCAGTACTTC.

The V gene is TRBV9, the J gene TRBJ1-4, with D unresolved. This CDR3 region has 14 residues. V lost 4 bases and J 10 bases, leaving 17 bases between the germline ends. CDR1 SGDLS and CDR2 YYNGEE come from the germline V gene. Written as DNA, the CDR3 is TGTGCCAGCAGCCCAGAGGGCACAGCCCGAAAACTGTTTTTT. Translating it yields CASSPEGTARKLFF.

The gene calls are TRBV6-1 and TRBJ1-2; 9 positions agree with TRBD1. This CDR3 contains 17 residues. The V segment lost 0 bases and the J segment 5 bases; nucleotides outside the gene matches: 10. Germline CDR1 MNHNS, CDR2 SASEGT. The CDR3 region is CASSEAPIGQGPYGYTF. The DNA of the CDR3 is TGTGCCAGCAGTGAAGCGCCCATCGGACAGGGGCCATATGGCTACACCTTC.

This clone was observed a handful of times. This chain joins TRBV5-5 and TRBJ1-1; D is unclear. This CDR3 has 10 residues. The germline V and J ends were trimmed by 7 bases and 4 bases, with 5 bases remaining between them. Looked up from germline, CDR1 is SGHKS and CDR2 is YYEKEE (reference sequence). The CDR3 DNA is TGTGCCAGCGGCAGCACTGAAGCTTTCTTT. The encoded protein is CASGSTEAFF.

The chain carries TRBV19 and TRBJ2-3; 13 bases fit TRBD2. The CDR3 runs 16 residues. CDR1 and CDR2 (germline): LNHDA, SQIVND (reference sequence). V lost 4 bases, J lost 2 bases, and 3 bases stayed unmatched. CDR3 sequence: CASSRTSGGLTDTQYF. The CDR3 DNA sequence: TGTGCCAGTAGTAGGACTAGCGGGGGACTCACAGATACGCAGTATTTT.

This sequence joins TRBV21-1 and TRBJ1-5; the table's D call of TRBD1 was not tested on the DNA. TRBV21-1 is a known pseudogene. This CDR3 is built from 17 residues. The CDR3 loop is CASSQYMDRGGSQPQHF. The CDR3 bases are TGTGCCAGCAGCCAATACATGGACAGGGGAGGTAGTCAGCCCCAGCATTTT.

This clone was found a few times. CDR3 coding DNA: TGTGCCAGCGCGGGACAGGGATACACTGAAGCTTTCTTT. It codes for CASAGQGYTEAFF. V and J are TRBV21-1 and TRBJ1-1; TRBD1, as called in the table, went unchecked against the DNA. TRBV21-1 is labeled a pseudogene. The CDR3 sequence is 13 residues long.

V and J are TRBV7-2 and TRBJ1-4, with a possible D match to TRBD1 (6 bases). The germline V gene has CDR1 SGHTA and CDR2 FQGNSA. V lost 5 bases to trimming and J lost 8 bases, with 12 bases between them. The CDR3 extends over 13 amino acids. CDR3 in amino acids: CASSLRTEEKLFF. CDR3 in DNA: TGTGCCAGCAGCCTCAGGACAGAAGAAAAACTGTTTTTT.

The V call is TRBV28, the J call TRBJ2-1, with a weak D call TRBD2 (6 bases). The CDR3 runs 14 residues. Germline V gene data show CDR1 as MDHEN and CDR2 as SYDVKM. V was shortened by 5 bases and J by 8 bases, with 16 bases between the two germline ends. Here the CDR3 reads CASSPELAADEQFF. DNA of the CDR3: TGTGCCAGCAGTCCCGAACTAGCAGCCGATGAGCAGTTCTTC.

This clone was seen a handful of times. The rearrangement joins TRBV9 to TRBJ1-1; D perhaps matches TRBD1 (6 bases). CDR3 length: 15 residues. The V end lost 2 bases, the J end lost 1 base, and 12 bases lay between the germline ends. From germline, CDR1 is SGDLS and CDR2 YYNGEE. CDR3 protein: CASSVHSQGNTEAFF. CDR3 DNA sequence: TGTGCCAGCAGCGTCCATTCACAGGGGAACACTGAAGCTTTCTTT.

The CDR3 region is CASSWEGDYEQYF. CDR3 sequence (DNA): TGTGCCAGCAGCTGGGAGGGGGACTACGAGCAGTACTTC. The chain couples TRBV7-9 to TRBJ2-7; D is possibly TRBD2 (7 bases). CDR3 size: 13 residues. Trimming pared 4 bases from V and 3 bases from J, leaving 10 bases between. Germline CDR1 is SEHNR and CDR2 is FQNEAQ (reference sequence).

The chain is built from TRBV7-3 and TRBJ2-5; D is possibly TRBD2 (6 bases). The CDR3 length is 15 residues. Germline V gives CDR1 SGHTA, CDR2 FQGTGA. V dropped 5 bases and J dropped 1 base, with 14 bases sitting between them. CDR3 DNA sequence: TGTGCCAGCAGCCCGAGGAGGGCACCCCAAGAGACCCAGTACTTC. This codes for CASSPRRAPQETQYF.

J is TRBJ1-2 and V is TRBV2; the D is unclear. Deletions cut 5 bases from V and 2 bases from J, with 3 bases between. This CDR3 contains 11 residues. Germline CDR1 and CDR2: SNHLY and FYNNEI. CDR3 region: CASSLNYGYTF. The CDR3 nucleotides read TGTGCCAGCAGTCTGAACTATGGCTACACCTTC.

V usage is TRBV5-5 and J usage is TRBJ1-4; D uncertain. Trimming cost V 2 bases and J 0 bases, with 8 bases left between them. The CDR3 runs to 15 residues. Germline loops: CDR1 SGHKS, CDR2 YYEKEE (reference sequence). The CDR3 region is CASSFDTTTNEKLFF. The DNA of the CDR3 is TGTGCCAGCAGCTTCGACACCACAACTAATGAAAAACTGTTTTTT.

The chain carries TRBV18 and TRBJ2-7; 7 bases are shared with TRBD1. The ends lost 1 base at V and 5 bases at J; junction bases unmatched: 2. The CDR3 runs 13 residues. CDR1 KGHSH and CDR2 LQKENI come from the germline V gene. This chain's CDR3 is CASSPLGTDEQYF. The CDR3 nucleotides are TGTGCCAGCTCACCACTAGGGACAGACGAGCAGTACTTC.

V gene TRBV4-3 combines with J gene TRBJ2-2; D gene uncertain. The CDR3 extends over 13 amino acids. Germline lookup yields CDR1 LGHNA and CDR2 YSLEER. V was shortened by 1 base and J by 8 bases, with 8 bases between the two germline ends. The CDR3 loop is CASSQVSSGELFF. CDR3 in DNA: TGCGCCAGCAGCCAAGTTAGTTCTGGGGAGCTGTTTTTT.

The CDR3 coding sequence is TGTGCCATAGGACGGGGAAGGAGCCGGTACTTC. This encodes CAIGRGRSRYF. The chain links TRBV2 to TRBJ2-7; a possible D gene is TRBD2 (5 bases). In germline, CDR1 is SNHLY, CDR2 FYNNEI. V shed 10 bases and J shed 12 bases, with 19 bases lying between them. This CDR3 comprises 11 residues.

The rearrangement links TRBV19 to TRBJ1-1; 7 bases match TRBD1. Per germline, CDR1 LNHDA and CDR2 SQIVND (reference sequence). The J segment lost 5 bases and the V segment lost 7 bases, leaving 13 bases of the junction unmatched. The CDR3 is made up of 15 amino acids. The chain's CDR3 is CASNSITGVGTEAFF. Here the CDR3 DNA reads TGTGCCAGTAACTCCATCACAGGGGTTGGAACTGAAGCTTTCTTT.

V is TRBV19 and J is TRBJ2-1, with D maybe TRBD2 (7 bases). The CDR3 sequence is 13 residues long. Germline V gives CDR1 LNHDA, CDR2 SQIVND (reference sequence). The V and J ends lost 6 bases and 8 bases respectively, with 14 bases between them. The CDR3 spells CASRKLGGDEQFF. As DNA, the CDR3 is TGTGCCAGTAGAAAACTAGGGGGGGATGAGCAGTTCTTC.

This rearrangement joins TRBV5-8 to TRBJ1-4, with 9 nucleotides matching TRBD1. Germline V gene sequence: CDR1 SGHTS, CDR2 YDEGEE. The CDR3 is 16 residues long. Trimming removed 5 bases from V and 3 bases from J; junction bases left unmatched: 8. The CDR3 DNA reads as TGTGCCAGCAGGCCGGGACAGGGTACCCCTAATGAAAAACTGTTTTTT. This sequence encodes CASRPGQGTPNEKLFF.

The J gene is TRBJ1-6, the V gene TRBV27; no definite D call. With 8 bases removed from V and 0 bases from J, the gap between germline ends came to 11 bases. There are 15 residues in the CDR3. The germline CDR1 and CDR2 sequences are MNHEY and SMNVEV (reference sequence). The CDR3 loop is CASWAGNSYNSPLHF. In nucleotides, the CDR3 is TGTGCCAGCTGGGCCGGGAACTCCTATAATTCACCCCTCCACTTT.

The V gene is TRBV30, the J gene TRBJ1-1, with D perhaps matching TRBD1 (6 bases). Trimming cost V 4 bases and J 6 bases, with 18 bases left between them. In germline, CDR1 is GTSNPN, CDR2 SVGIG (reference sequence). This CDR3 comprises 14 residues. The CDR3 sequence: CAWTSGGAGAEAFF. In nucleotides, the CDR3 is TGTGCCTGGACCTCCGGGGGGGCAGGCGCTGAAGCTTTCTTT.

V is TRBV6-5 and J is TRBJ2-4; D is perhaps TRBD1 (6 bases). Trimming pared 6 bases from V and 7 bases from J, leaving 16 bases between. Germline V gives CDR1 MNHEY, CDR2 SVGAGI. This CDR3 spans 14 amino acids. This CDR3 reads CASSPVERGNIQYF. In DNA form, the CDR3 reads TGTGCCAGCAGCCCTGTAGAGAGGGGGAACATTCAGTACTTC.

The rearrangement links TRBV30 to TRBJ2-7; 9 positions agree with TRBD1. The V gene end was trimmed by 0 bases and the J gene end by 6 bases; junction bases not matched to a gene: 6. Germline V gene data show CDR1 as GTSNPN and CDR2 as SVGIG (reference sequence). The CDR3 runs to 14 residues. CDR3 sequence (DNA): TGTGCCTGGAGTGTATTGGGACAGGGTGTCGAGCAGTACTTC. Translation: CAWSVLGQGVEQYF. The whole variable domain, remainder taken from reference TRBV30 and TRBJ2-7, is SQTIHQWPATLVQPVGSPLSLECTVEGTSNPNLYWYRQAAGRGLQLLFYSVGIGQISSEVPQNLSASRPQDRQFILSSKKLLLSDSGFYLCAWSVLGQGVEQYFGPGTRLTVT.

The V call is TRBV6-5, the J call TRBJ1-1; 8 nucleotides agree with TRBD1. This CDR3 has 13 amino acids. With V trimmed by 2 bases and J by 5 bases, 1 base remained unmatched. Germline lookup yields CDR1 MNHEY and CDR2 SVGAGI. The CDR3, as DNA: TGTGCCAGCAGTTACGACAGGGGAACTGAAGCTTTCTTT. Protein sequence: CASSYDRGTEAFF.

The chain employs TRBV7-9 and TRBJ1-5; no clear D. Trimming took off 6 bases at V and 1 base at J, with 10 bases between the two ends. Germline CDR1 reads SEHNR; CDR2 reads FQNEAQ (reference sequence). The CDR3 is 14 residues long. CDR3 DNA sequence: TGTGCCAGCAGTCCTTGGGAGAGCAATCAGCCCCAGCATTTT. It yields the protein CASSPWESNQPQHF.